These 17 T cell receptor beta chains were all obtained from the same sample, sequenced in a study of blood T cell repertoires in COVID-19. Only in-frame clones appear in the TCRdb table, and some are missing; sequencing was by immunoSEQ multiplex PCR. In the table there are some 240,000 clones, nearly 90% of which are singletons. The sequencing sample was made of peripheral blood. These receptors came from a woman aged 55 to 70 with COVID-19, enrolled during active disease.

This chain connects TRBV5-1 to TRBJ1-6; D is unclear. V gave up 0 bases and J gave up 7 bases, with 8 bases separating them. CDR3 length: 14 residues. CDR1 SGHRS and CDR2 YFSETQ come from the germline V gene. The CDR3 is CASSLATRNSPLHF. The CDR3 region has the DNA TGCGCCAGCAGCTTGGCCACGCGGAATTCACCCCTCCACTTT.

This clone was seen a single time. This chain links TRBV7-2 with TRBJ1-4; D may be TRBD1 (6 bases). Per germline, CDR1 SGHTA and CDR2 FQGNSA. With 1 base removed from V and 3 bases from J, the gap between germline ends came to 12 bases. The CDR3 is 16 amino acids. DNA for the CDR3: TGTGCCAGCAGCTTAGGGGGGCGAGGGTCTAATGAAAAACTGTTTTTT. This translates into CASSLGGRGSNEKLFF.

The J gene is TRBJ2-7, the V gene TRBV7-9, with 7 positions matching TRBD2. The germline V gene has CDR1 SEHNR and CDR2 FQNEAQ (reference sequence). Trimming removed 1 base from V and 0 bases from J; junction bases left unmatched: 3. CDR3 size: 15 residues. The CDR3 loop is CASSLVGGSSYEQYF. The CDR3 bases are TGTGCCAGCAGCTTAGTGGGGGGGAGCTCCTACGAGCAGTACTTC.

The chain has TRBV30 and TRBJ1-6; 9 bases line up with TRBD1. V shed 4 bases, J shed 7 bases, and the junction held 2 bases outside the gene matches. The CDR3 length is 13 residues. CDR1 and CDR2 from the germline V gene are GTSNPN and SVGIG (reference sequence). The CDR3 sequence is CAWKGTGNSPLHF. In DNA, the CDR3 is TGTGCCTGGAAGGGGACAGGGAATTCACCCCTCCACTTT.

This clone came up once. The gene calls are TRBV7-3 and TRBJ2-3; D gene uncertain. The ends were cut back, 5 bases at V and 0 bases at J, with 9 bases in the middle. CDR1 and CDR2 (germline): SGHTA, FQGTGA. The CDR3 consists of 14 residues. The CDR3 here is CASSPHPSTDTQYF. The CDR3 bases are TGTGCCAGCAGCCCCCATCCCAGCACAGATACGCAGTATTTT.

The DNA of the CDR3 is TGTGCCTGGAGTGTGGACAGTGGCAATCAGCCCCAGCATTTT. Amino acid sequence: CAWSVDSGNQPQHF. The genes are TRBV30 and TRBJ1-5; a weak D match, TRBD1 (6 bases). Germline assignment: CDR1 GTSNPN and CDR2 SVGIG (reference sequence). V was trimmed by 0 bases and J by 2 bases, leaving 8 bases between them. The CDR3 has 14 residues.

The chain links TRBV4-1 to TRBJ1-2, with D tentatively TRBD1 (6 bases). V dropped 3 bases and J dropped 8 bases, with 16 bases sitting between them. Germline-derived CDR1 and CDR2 are MGHRA and YSYEKL. The CDR3 has 14 amino acids. CDR3 sequence: CASSHDLLRGGYTF. The CDR3 DNA is TGCGCCAGCAGCCATGACCTCCTCAGGGGCGGCTACACCTTC.

The chain joins TRBV4-3 to TRBJ2-2, with 11 bases aligning to TRBD2. Germline V CDR1 and CDR2: LGHNA, YSLEER. This CDR3 comprises 16 residues. V shed 4 bases, J shed 4 bases, and the junction held 5 bases outside the gene matches. DNA of the CDR3: TGCGCCAGCAGCCTAGATCTAGCGGGGGGCACCGGGGAGCTGTTTTTT. It encodes CASSLDLAGGTGELFF.

V usage is TRBV9 and J usage is TRBJ2-7, with D tentatively TRBD1 (6 bases). Trimming stripped 3 bases from V and 2 bases from J, with 15 bases between. The CDR3 totals 15 residues. CDR1 is SGDLS, CDR2 YYNGEE, per germline. CDR3 loop: CASSATTTGPYEQYF. The CDR3, as DNA: TGTGCCAGCAGCGCCACTACCACAGGGCCCTACGAGCAGTACTTC.

The chain couples TRBV5-6 to TRBJ2-7; 9 bases line up with TRBD1. This CDR3 contains 15 residues. In germline, CDR1 is SGHDT, CDR2 YYEEEE. The V gene end was trimmed by 0 bases and the J gene end by 4 bases; junction bases not matched to a gene: 5. The CDR3 nucleotides read TGTGCCAGCAGCTTGGACAACAGGGGGCCGTACGAGCAGTACTTC. Its translation: CASSLDNRGPYEQYF.

This chain links TRBV5-4 with TRBJ1-3; perhaps TRBD1 as D (5 bases). The CDR3 runs 15 residues. V lost 4 bases and J lost 0, with 11 bases in between. The germline gives CDR1 SGHNT, CDR2 YYREEE (reference sequence). The CDR3 sequence is CASSRGQYSGNTIYF. CDR3 in DNA: TGTGCCAGCAGCAGGGGTCAATACTCTGGAAACACCATATATTTT.

The V gene is TRBV11-2, the J gene TRBJ1-3; D is possibly TRBD1 (6 bases). This CDR3 region has 16 residues. V was trimmed by 1 base and J by 3 bases, leaving 13 bases between them. The V gene's germline CDR1 is SGHAT and CDR2 FQNNGV. Written as DNA, the CDR3 is TGTGCCAGCAGCTTAGCTGGGGGCGCGGTTGGAAACACCATATATTTT. Protein sequence: CASSLAGGAVGNTIYF.

V usage is TRBV3-1 (or the pseudogene TRBV3-2) and J usage is TRBJ2-5; 8 nucleotides agree with TRBD2. Unmatched junction bases numbered 1, after V lost 1 base and J lost 3 bases. Germline V gives CDR1 LGHDT, CDR2 YNNKEL (reference sequence). The CDR3 has 14 amino acids. CDR3 loop: CASSQGSGEETQYF. CDR3 nucleotides: TGTGCCAGCAGCCAAGGTAGCGGGGAAGAGACCCAGTACTTC.

This clone has just one count. V and J are TRBV19 and TRBJ1-2; TRBD1 is a possible D gene (6 bases). Germline lookup yields CDR1 LNHDA and CDR2 SQIVND (reference sequence). This CDR3 has 17 residues. The V end lost 3 bases, the J end lost 7 bases, and 24 bases lay between the germline ends. This CDR3 reads CASSIQAGSGVGIGYTF. DNA for the CDR3: TGTGCCAGTAGTATCCAGGCTGGTTCAGGGGTCGGTATTGGCTACACCTTC.

The rearrangement joins TRBV6-4 to TRBJ2-7; the D is unclear. The CDR3 has 13 amino acids. V was cut by 5 bases and J by 3 bases, with 11 bases left in between. CDR1 is MRHNA and CDR2 is SNTAGT in the germline V gene. The CDR3 DNA reads as TGTGCCAGCAGTAAGAACCCAGACTACGAGCAGTACTTC. As protein: CASSKNPDYEQYF.

This chain connects TRBV14 to TRBJ1-2; TRBD1 agrees at 10 bases. CDR1 is SGHDN and CDR2 is FVKESK in the germline V gene. The junction had 8 bases not matched to a gene; V was cut back by 5 bases and J by 5 bases. The CDR3 extends over 15 amino acids. CDR3 in amino acids: CASSLRTGGRYGYTF. CDR3 in DNA: TGTGCCAGCAGCTTGAGGACAGGGGGAAGATATGGCTACACCTTC.

The rearrangement joins TRBV7-2 to TRBJ1-2; 9 bases align to TRBD1. Germline V gene sequence: CDR1 SGHTA, CDR2 FQGNSA. The V and J ends lost 5 bases and 1 base, in that order; junction bases with no gene match: 11. The CDR3 has 17 residues. CDR3 nucleotide sequence: TGTGCCAGCAGCACCCAGGGACAGGGCAATTTTAACTATGGCTACACCTTC. This encodes CASSTQGQGNFNYGYTF. Filled out from reference TRBV7-2 and TRBJ1-2, the complete variable domain reads GAGVSQSPSNKVTEKGKDVELRCDPISGHTALYWYRQSLGQGLEFLIYFQGNSAPDKSGLPSDRFSAERTGGSVSTLTIQRTQQEDSAVYLCASSTQGQGNFNYGYTFGSGTRLTVV.